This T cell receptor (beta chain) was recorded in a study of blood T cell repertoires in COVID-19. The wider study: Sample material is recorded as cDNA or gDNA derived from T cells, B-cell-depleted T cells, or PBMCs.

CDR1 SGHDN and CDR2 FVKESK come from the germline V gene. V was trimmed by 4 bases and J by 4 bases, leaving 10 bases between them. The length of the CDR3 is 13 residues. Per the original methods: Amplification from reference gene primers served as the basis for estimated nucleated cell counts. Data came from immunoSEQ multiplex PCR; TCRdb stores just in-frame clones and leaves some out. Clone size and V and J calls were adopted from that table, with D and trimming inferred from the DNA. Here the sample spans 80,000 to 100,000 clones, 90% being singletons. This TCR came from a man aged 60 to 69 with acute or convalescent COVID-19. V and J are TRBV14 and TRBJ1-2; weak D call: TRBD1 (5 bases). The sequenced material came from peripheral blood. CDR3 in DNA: TGTGCCAGCAGCCGCAGGGAGGGCTATGGCTACACCTTC. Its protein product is CASSRREGYGYTF.